Below, one T cell receptor beta chain is given with its context. Germline V lookup: CDR1 SGHNT, CDR2 YYREEE (reference sequence). Trimming removed 5 bases at V and 3 bases at J, with 17 bases between. There are 16 residues in the CDR3. Method: immunoSEQ multiplex PCR; TCRdb's copy keeps in-frame clones and lacks some. The repertoire holds 100,000 to 140,000 clones, with more than 80% as singletons. These data are taken from a study of blood T cell repertoires in COVID-19. The sequencing sample was made of peripheral blood. The receptor comes from a middle-aged man with active or convalescent COVID-19. J is TRBJ2-2 and V is TRBV5-4; D is ambiguous. The CDR3 sequence is CASRSSPSDYTGELFF. CDR3 DNA sequence: TGTGCCAGCAGATCATCCCCCAGCGACTACACCGGGGAGCTGTTTTTT.